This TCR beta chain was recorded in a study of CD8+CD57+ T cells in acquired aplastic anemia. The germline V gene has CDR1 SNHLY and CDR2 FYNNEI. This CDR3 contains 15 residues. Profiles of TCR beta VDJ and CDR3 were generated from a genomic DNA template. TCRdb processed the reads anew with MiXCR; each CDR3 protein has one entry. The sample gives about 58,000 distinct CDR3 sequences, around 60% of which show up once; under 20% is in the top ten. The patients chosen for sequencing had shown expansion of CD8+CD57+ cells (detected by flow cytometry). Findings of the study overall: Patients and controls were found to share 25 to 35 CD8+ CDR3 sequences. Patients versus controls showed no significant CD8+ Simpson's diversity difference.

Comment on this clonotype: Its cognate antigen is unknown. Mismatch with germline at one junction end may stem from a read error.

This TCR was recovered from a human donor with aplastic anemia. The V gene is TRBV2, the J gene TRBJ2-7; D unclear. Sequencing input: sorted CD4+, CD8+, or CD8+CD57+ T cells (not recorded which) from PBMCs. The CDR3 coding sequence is TGTGCCAGCAGCGAAGCCCAGGAGAGCCCCTACGAGCAGTACTTC. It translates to CASSEAQESPYEQYF.